The 3 T cell receptor beta chains below all came from one sample that was sequenced in a study of shared T cell receptors in the human thymus. The table came from immunoSEQ multiplex PCR; TCRdb's copy has only in-frame clones and leaves some out. The table has about 660,000 clones, roughly 90% seen once. These records were also assigned to another study, of human thymus T cells.

Sequences were obtained from thymocytes. These receptors all come from a boy in the first two years of life with a congenital heart defect.

The chain recombines TRBV19 with TRBJ2-6; D is possibly TRBD2 (5 bases). Between the trimmed V and J ends, which lost 2 bases and 3 bases, there was a span of 17 bases. The CDR3 length is 18 residues. Germline CDR1 reads LNHDA; CDR2 reads SQIVND (reference sequence). Here the CDR3 DNA reads TGTGCCAGTAGTATAAGGCAGGACGGGAAGTTTGGGGCCAACGTCCTGACTTTC. This sequence encodes CASSIRQDGKFGANVLTF. The variable domain in full, with the rest retrieved from reference TRBV19 and TRBJ2-6, is DGGITQSPKYLFRKEGQNVTLSCEQNLNHDAMYWYRQDPGQGLRLIYYSQIVNDFQKGDIAEGYSVSREKKESFPLTVTSAQKNPTAFYLCASSIRQDGKFGANVLTFGAGSRLTVL.

The V gene is TRBV7-8, the J gene TRBJ2-7; 10 nucleotides align to TRBD1. The V gene end was trimmed by 4 bases and the J gene end by 0 bases; junction bases not matched to a gene: 3. The CDR3 has 15 amino acids. CDR1 is SGHVS, CDR2 FQNEAQ, per germline. The CDR3 bases are TGTGCCAGCAGCTCCAGGACAGGGGGCTCCTACGAGCAGTACTTC. This codes for CASSSRTGGSYEQYF.

This chain connects TRBV29-1 to TRBJ2-1; 8 bases are shared with TRBD2. This CDR3 spans 14 amino acids. Germline V lookup: CDR1 SQVTM, CDR2 ANQGSEA. V shed 5 bases, J shed 4 bases, and the junction held 7 bases outside the gene matches. The CDR3 protein is CSVFDSGAYNEQFF. DNA for the CDR3: TGCAGCGTTTTTGATAGCGGGGCTTACAATGAGCAGTTCTTC.